One sample yielded the 27 T cell receptor beta chains listed below, sequenced in a study of T cell responses to AZD1222 COVID-19 vaccine. Using immunoSEQ multiplex PCR, the repertoire was profiled, and TCRdb retains in-frame clones only, with some absent. This table has about 180,000 clones, about 91% appearing once. The sample here was peripheral blood, taken on day 0 of AZD1222 vaccination. The source is an adult in good health.

The chain employs TRBV5-5 and TRBJ1-1; no reliable D call. V lost 4 bases and J lost 4, with 14 bases in between. Germline V gene data show CDR1 as SGHKS and CDR2 as YYEKEE (reference sequence). The CDR3 runs to 14 residues. CDR3 nucleotide sequence: TGTGCCAGCAGCGGCCGGCCGACGGCCACTGAAGCTTTCTTT. This codes for CASSGRPTATEAFF.

This sequence joins TRBV5-6 and TRBJ1-2; TRBD1 aligns across 7 bases. CDR1 SGHDT and CDR2 YYEEEE come from the germline V gene. J was trimmed by 4 bases and V by 2 bases; bases with no gene match: 8. This CDR3 is built from 15 residues. The CDR3, as DNA: TGTGCCAGCAGCTTTCGGACAGGAGAAGTCTATGGCTACACCTTC. Translating it yields CASSFRTGEVYGYTF.

Notes on this clone: Other nucleotide sequences in the sample specify the same CDR3. This chain joins TRBV5-6 and TRBJ1-4, with D maybe TRBD1 (5 bases). The germline gives CDR1 SGHDT, CDR2 YYEEEE. This CDR3 contains 15 residues. V lost 0 bases to trimming and J lost 3 bases, with 9 bases between them. This CDR3 is CASSLAGRANEKLFF. The CDR3 DNA is TGTGCCAGCAGCTTGGCAGGGAGGGCTAATGAAAAACTGTTTTTT.

The chain has TRBV15 and TRBJ1-3; possible D gene TRBD1, 5 bases. Trimming took 0 bases from V and 0 from J, leaving 9 bases between them. Germline CDR1 is LNHNV and CDR2 is YYDKDF (reference sequence). This CDR3 is built from 16 residues. The CDR3 bases are TGTGCCACCAGCAGAGATTCGACAGCCTCTGGAAACACCATATATTTT. It specifies CATSRDSTASGNTIYF.

V and J are TRBV7-8 and TRBJ1-6; D ambiguous. Trimming removed 5 bases from V and 7 bases from J, with 3 bases in between. Germline CDR1 SGHVS, CDR2 FQNEAQ. The CDR3 has 11 amino acids. CDR3 in DNA: TGTGCCAGCAGCCTCAATTCACCCCTCCACTTT. This sequence encodes CASSLNSPLHF.

The genes are TRBV6-2 or TRBV6-3 and TRBJ2-1; 7 bases map to TRBD2. The CDR3 is 14 residues long. Per the germline V gene, CDR1 is MNHEY and CDR2 is SVGEGT. Unmatched junction bases numbered 10, after V lost 6 bases and J lost 8 bases. The DNA for the CDR3 is TGTGCCAGCAGCGGGGGACTAACCTCCGATGAGCAGTTCTTC. This encodes CASSGGLTSDEQFF.

The chain uses TRBV5-1 and TRBJ1-1; TRBD1 might be the D (5 bases). The CDR3 runs to 14 residues. Germline-derived CDR1 and CDR2 are SGHRS and YFSETQ. Trimming took off 2 bases at V and 4 bases at J, with 12 bases between the two ends. The CDR3 DNA reads TGCGCCAGCAGCTTACGAACAGGTCCCACTGAAGCTTTCTTT. Protein: CASSLRTGPTEAFF.

The table lists this clone with a count of one. This rearrangement joins TRBV19 to TRBJ1-5, with D perhaps matching TRBD1 (5 bases). The germline gives CDR1 LNHDA, CDR2 SQIVND (reference sequence). V lost 10 bases, J lost 2 bases, and 15 bases lay in between. The CDR3 runs 14 residues. The CDR3 protein is CATQGGLGNQPQHF. The CDR3 region has the DNA TGTGCCACCCAGGGCGGGTTGGGCAATCAGCCCCAGCATTTT.

The V call is TRBV4-3, the J call TRBJ2-1; tentative D call: TRBD2 (6 bases). Germline CDR1 is LGHNA and CDR2 is YSLEER. The CDR3 covers 14 residues. V lost 4 bases and J lost 7, with 14 bases in between. Here the CDR3 DNA reads TGCGCCAGCAGCCTCCAACTAGCTTTGAATGAGCAGTTCTTC. Its protein product is CASSLQLALNEQFF.

This chain joins TRBV30 and TRBJ1-1, with D perhaps TRBD1 (5 bases). Trimming removed 0 bases from V and 0 bases from J, with 29 bases in between. The CDR3 has 21 residues. Germline V gene lookup returns CDR1 GTSNPN and CDR2 SVGIG (reference sequence). CDR3 sequence reads: CAWSVPAGWKTDHYMNTEAFF. CDR3 bases: TGTGCCTGGAGTGTACCGGCAGGGTGGAAAACGGACCACTACATGAACACTGAAGCTTTCTTT.

CDR3 sequence: CAWSSSSPLHF. DNA of the CDR3: TGTGCCTGGAGTAGTTCTTCACCCCTCCACTTT. The V gene is TRBV30, the J gene TRBJ1-6; no clear D. The length of the CDR3 is 11 residues. Trimming removed 2 bases from V and 9 bases from J, with 5 bases in between. In germline, CDR1 is GTSNPN, CDR2 SVGIG (reference sequence). The variable domain in full, with the rest retrieved from reference TRBV30 and TRBJ1-6, is SQTIHQWPATLVQPVGSPLSLECTVEGTSNPNLYWYRQAAGRGLQLLFYSVGIGQISSEVPQNLSASRPQDRQFILSSKKLLLSDSGFYLCAWSSSSPLHFGNGTRLTVT.

The gene calls are TRBV19 and TRBJ1-3; 7 bases are shared with TRBD1. Unmatched junction bases numbered 19, after V lost 5 bases and J lost 3 bases. Germline values: CDR1 LNHDA, CDR2 SQIVND (reference sequence). The CDR3 spans 19 residues. The CDR3 spells CASSLRSAGQVKFGNTIYF. CDR3 DNA: TGTGCCAGTAGTCTCCGGTCGGCCGGACAGGTTAAATTTGGAAACACCATATATTTT.

CDR3 sequence: CASSIFYRDQGYEQYF. The DNA for the CDR3 is TGTGCCAGTAGTATCTTCTATAGGGATCAAGGCTACGAGCAGTACTTC. The chain is built from TRBV19 and TRBJ2-7; D not certain. V was cut by 3 bases and J by 3 bases, with 18 bases left in between. Germline V lookup: CDR1 LNHDA, CDR2 SQIVND (reference sequence). The CDR3 has 16 residues.

The chain uses TRBV12-3 or TRBV12-4 and TRBJ2-1; D gene unclear. The V gene lost 1 base and the J gene lost 2 bases, with 3 bases spanning the gap. This CDR3 has 13 residues. The CDR3 coding sequence is TGTGCCAGCAGTTTAGGACCCTACAATGAGCAGTTCTTC. Its translation is CASSLGPYNEQFF.

This clone was picked up a small number of times. The V call is TRBV3-1 (or the pseudogene TRBV3-2), the J call TRBJ2-1, with 9 bases lining up with TRBD1. V lost 6 bases to trimming and J lost 6 bases; unmatched junction nucleotides: 9. This CDR3 is 15 amino acids long. CDR1 LGHDT and CDR2 YNNKEL come from the germline V gene (reference sequence). The CDR3 protein is CASSQPGQGTNEQFF. The CDR3 DNA sequence: TGTGCCAGCAGTCAACCGGGACAGGGAACCAATGAGCAGTTCTTC.

The chain links TRBV27 to TRBJ2-1, with 12 bases matching TRBD2. V dropped 2 bases and J dropped 3; count of bases not matched to a gene: 14. Germline V lookup: CDR1 MNHEY, CDR2 SMNVEV (reference sequence). This CDR3 contains 20 residues. This chain's CDR3 is CASSLLRLAGAQMNYNEQFF. CDR3 in DNA: TGTGCCAGCAGTTTACTCCGACTAGCGGGAGCTCAAATGAACTACAATGAGCAGTTCTTC.

This chain joins TRBV7-8 and TRBJ1-2; D perhaps matches TRBD1 (5 bases). CDR3 size: 16 residues. With 3 bases removed from V and 1 base from J, the gap between germline ends came to 15 bases. Germline lookup yields CDR1 SGHVS and CDR2 FQNEAQ. CDR3 sequence reads: CASSFSQESFNYGYTF. The CDR3 nucleotides read TGTGCCAGCAGCTTTTCACAGGAGAGCTTTAACTATGGCTACACCTTC.

CDR3 DNA sequence: TGTGCCAGCAGTTTAATATCGGCAGGGGGCTTGAGAGAGCAGTACTTC. It codes for CASSLISAGGLREQYF. This chain links TRBV28 with TRBJ2-7, with 8 nucleotides matching TRBD1. Germline CDR1 MDHEN, CDR2 SYDVKM. The CDR3 has 16 residues. With 2 bases clipped from V and 7 bases from J, the junction kept 13 bases outside the gene matches.

The chain joins TRBV11-2 to TRBJ1-5; D is possibly TRBD1 (5 bases). V was cut by 1 base and J by 1 base, with 8 bases left in between. The CDR3 is 15 residues long. CDR1 and CDR2 (germline): SGHAT, FQNNGV. The CDR3 nucleotides are TGTGCCAGCAGCTTAGTTGCAGGGAGCAATCAGCCCCAGCATTTT. It encodes CASSLVAGSNQPQHF. The full variable domain, its missing parts supplied by reference TRBV11-2 and TRBJ1-5, is EAGVAQSPRYKIIEKRQSVAFWCNPISGHATLYWYQQILGQGPKLLIQFQNNGVVDDSQLPKDRFSAERLKGVDSTLKIQPAKLEDSAVYLCASSLVAGSNQPQHFGDGTRLSIL.

V gene TRBV19 combines with J gene TRBJ2-7, with 7 bases fitting TRBD2. This CDR3 has 17 residues. The germline CDR1 and CDR2 sequences are LNHDA and SQIVND (reference sequence). With 4 bases clipped from V and 5 bases from J, the junction kept 17 bases outside the gene matches. The CDR3 coding sequence is TGTGCCAGTAGTAACACTATCGAGCGGGACCGCCGGCACGAGCAGTACTTC. Its protein product is CASSNTIERDRRHEQYF.

The chain employs TRBV28 and TRBJ1-4, with 7 bases lining up with TRBD1. CDR3 length: 14 amino acids. The germline gives CDR1 MDHEN, CDR2 SYDVKM. J was trimmed by 3 bases and V by 5 bases; bases with no gene match: 3. The CDR3 here is CASSPGGPNEKLFF. CDR3 DNA: TGTGCCAGCAGTCCAGGGGGACCTAATGAAAAACTGTTTTTT.

The V and J genes are TRBV7-2 and TRBJ1-3; the match to TRBD1 covers 10 bases. Germline lookup yields CDR1 SGHTA and CDR2 FQGNSA. V trimming: 6 bases; J trimming: 0 bases; junction bases outside the gene matches: 5. The CDR3 spans 16 residues. This CDR3 reads CASRPGTGASGNTIYF. CDR3 in DNA: TGTGCCAGCAGACCCGGGACAGGGGCCTCTGGAAACACCATATATTTT.

V and J are TRBV6-2 or TRBV6-3 and TRBJ1-5; D remains unclear. V lost 4 bases and J 5 bases, leaving 6 bases between the germline ends. The germline gives CDR1 MNHEY, CDR2 SVGEGT. The CDR3 runs to 12 residues. The CDR3 sequence is CASSFRDQPQHF. Written as DNA, the CDR3 is TGTGCCAGCAGTTTTAGGGATCAGCCCCAGCATTTT.

CDR3 nucleotide sequence: TGTGCCACGGGACAGGGGTATCAGCCCCAGCATTTT. Translating it yields CATGQGYQPQHF. V and J are TRBV10-3 and TRBJ1-5; TRBD1 agrees at 10 bases. Germline V gene lookup returns CDR1 ENHRY and CDR2 SYGVKD. V was clipped by 10 bases and J by 5 bases; unmatched bases: 2. There are 12 residues in the CDR3.

This clone was seen just once. The rearrangement links TRBV19 to TRBJ1-4; D is unclear. The CDR3 totals 14 residues. V lost 5 bases to trimming and J lost 0 bases, with 7 bases between them. In germline, CDR1 is LNHDA, CDR2 SQIVND (reference sequence). The CDR3 DNA follows: TGTGCCAGTAGTTCAGTAGCAACTAATGAAAAACTGTTTTTT. This codes for CASSSVATNEKLFF. Together with reference TRBV19 and TRBJ1-4, the CDR3 gives the full variable domain: DGGITQSPKYLFRKEGQNVTLSCEQNLNHDAMYWYRQDPGQGLRLIYYSQIVNDFQKGDIAEGYSVSREKKESFPLTVTSAQKNPTAFYLCASSSVATNEKLFFGSGTQLSVL.

The CDR3 is CASSQKGTVTRNTIYF. CDR3 coding DNA: TGTGCCAGCAGCCAAAAGGGGACAGTGACGAGAAACACCATATATTTT. The chain joins TRBV14 to TRBJ1-3; TRBD1 matches at 7 bases. The CDR3 consists of 16 residues. Germline CDR1 is SGHDN and CDR2 is FVKESK. V lost 2 bases and J lost 5; bases outside the gene matches: 9.

The V gene is TRBV6-5, the J gene TRBJ1-5; D remains unclear. V lost 2 bases to trimming and J lost 0 bases, with 5 bases between them. In germline, CDR1 is MNHEY, CDR2 SVGAGI. The CDR3 is 14 residues long. The CDR3 region has the DNA TGTGCCAGCAGTTACGTTAATAGCAATCAGCCCCAGCATTTT. Its translation: CASSYVNSNQPQHF.